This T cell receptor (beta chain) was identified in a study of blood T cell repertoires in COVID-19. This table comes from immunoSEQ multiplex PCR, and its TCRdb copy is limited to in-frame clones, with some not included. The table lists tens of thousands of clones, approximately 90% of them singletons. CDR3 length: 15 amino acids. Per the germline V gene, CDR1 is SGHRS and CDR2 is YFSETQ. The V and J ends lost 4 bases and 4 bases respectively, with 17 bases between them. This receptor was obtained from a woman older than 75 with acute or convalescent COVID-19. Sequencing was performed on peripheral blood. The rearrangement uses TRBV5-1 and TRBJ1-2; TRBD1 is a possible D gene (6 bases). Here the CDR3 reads CASSPEGLGGYGYTF. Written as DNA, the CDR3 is TGCGCCAGCAGCCCAGAGGGACTAGGGGGCTATGGCTACACCTTC.